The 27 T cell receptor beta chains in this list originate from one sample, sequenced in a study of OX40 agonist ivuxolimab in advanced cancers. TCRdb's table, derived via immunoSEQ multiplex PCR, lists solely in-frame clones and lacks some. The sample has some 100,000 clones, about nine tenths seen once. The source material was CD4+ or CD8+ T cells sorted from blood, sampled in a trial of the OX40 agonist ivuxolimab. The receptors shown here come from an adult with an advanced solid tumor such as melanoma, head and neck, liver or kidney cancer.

The DNA for the CDR3 is TGCGCCAGCACCTGGACTAGCGGGAGTTACGAGCAGTACTTC. It yields the protein CASTWTSGSYEQYF. The chain joins TRBV5-1 to TRBJ2-7; 13 bases fit TRBD2. This CDR3 has 14 amino acids. The V segment lost 6 bases and the J segment 4 bases; nucleotides outside the gene matches: 4. Germline assignment: CDR1 SGHRS and CDR2 YFSETQ.

CDR3: CASRTSSGSSYNEQFF. The DNA of the CDR3 is TGTGCCAGTAGGACGTCTAGCGGGAGCTCCTACAATGAGCAGTTCTTC. The V call is TRBV6-6, the J call TRBJ2-1; 10 bases align to TRBD2. Unmatched junction bases numbered 8, after V lost 9 bases and J lost 0 bases. This CDR3 comprises 16 residues. Germline V lookup: CDR1 MNHNY, CDR2 SVGAGI (reference sequence).

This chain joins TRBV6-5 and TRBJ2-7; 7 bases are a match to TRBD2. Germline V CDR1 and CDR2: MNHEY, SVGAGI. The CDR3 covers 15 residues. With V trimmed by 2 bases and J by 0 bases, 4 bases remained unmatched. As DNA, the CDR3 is TGTGCCAGCAGTTACGGGGGGGTCTTCTCCTACGAGCAGTACTTC. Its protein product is CASSYGGVFSYEQYF.

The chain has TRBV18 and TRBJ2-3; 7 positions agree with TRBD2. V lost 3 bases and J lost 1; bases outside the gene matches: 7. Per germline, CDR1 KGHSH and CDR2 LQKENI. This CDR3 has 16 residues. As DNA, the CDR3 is TGTGCCAGCTCACCCTCCTGGCTAGCGGGCACAGATACGCAGTATTTT. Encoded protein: CASSPSWLAGTDTQYF.

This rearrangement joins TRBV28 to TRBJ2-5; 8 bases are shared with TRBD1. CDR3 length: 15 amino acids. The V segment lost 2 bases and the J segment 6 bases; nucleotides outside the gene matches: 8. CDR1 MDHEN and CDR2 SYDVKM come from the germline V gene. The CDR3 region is CASSLGRGQGKTQYF. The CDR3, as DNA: TGTGCCAGCAGTTTAGGCAGGGGGCAGGGAAAGACCCAGTACTTC.

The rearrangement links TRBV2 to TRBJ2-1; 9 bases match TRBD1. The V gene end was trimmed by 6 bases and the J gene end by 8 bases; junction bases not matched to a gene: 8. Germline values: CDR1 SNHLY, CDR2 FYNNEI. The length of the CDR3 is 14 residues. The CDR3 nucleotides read TGTGCCAGCAGGTTCGGACAGGGGTTCGATGAGCAGTTCTTC. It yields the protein CASRFGQGFDEQFF.

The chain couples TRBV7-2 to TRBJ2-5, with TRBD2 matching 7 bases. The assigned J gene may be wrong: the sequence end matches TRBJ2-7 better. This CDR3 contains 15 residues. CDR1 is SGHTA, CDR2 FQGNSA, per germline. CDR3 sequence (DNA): TGTGCCAGCAGCGGCCGGGCTAGCGGAAACTACGAGCAGTACTTC. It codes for CASSGRASGNYEQYF.

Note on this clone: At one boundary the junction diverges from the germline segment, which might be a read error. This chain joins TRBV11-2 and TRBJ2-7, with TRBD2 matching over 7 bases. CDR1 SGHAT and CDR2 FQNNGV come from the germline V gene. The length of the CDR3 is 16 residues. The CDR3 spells CASSVSLAGFSNEQYF. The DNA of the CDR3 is TGTGCCAGCAGTGTGTCCTTAGCGGGTTTCTCCAACGAGCAGTACTTC.

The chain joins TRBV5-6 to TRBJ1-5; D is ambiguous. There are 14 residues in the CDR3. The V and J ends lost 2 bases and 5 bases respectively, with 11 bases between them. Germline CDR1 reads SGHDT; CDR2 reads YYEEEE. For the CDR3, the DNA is TGTGCCAGCAGCTTACCTGGACGGGATCAGCCCCAGCATTTT. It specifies CASSLPGRDQPQHF.

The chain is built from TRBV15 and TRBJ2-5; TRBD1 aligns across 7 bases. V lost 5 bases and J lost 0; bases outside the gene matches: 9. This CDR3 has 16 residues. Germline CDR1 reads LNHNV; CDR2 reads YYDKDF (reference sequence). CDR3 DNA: TGTGCCACCAGCGAGGGGGCTGGGCCCTACCAAGAGACCCAGTACTTC. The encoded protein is CATSEGAGPYQETQYF.

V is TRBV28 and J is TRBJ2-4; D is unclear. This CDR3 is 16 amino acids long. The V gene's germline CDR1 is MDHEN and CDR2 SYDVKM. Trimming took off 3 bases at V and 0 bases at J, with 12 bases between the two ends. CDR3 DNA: TGTGCCAGCAGTTTGGTACAGACCCTAGCCAAAAACATTCAGTACTTC. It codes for CASSLVQTLAKNIQYF.

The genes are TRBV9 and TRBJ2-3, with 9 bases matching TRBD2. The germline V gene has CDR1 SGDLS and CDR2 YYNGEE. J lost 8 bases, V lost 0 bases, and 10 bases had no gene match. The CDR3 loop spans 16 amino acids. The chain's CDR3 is CASSVVLAGNLGTQYF. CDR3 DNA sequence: TGTGCCAGCAGCGTAGTTCTAGCGGGAAATTTGGGTACGCAGTATTTT.

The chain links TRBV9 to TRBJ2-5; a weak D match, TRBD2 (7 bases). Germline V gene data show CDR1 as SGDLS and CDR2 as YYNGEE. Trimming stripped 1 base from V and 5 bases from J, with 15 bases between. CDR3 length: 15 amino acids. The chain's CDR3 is CASSVRGAGAETQYF. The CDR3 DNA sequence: TGTGCCAGCAGCGTACGGGGGGCGGGTGCGGAGACCCAGTACTTC.

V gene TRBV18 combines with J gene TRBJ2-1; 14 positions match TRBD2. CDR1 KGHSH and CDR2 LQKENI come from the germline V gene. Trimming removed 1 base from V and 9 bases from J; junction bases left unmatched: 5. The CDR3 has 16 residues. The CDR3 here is CASSPLGTSGSVEQFF. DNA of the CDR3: TGTGCCAGCTCACCACTCGGGACTAGCGGGAGTGTTGAGCAGTTCTTC.

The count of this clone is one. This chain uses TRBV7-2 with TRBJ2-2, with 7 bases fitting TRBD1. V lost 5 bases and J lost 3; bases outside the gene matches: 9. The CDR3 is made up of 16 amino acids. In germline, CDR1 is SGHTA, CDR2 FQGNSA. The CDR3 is CASSTLQGFDTGELFF. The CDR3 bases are TGTGCCAGCAGCACCCTACAGGGGTTTGACACCGGGGAGCTGTTTTTT.

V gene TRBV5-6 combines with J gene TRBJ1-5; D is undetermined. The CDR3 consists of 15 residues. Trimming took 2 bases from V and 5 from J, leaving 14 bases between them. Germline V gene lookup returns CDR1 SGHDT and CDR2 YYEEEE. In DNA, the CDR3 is TGTGCCAGCAGCTTATTCGGGGTAATGGATCAGCCCCAGCATTTT. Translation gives CASSLFGVMDQPQHF.

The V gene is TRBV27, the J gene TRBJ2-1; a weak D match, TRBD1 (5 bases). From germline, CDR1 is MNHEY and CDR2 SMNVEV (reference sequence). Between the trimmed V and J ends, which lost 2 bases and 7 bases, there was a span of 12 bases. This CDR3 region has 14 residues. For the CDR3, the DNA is TGTGCCAGCAGTTTACAGGGAAGGTATAATGAGCAGTTCTTC. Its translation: CASSLQGRYNEQFF.

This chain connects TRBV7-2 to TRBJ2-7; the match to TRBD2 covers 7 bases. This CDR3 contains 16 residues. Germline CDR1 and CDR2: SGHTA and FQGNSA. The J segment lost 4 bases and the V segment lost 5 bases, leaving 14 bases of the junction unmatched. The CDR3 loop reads CASSLLHKGAGYEQYF. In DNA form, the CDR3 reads TGTGCCAGCAGCCTCCTGCATAAAGGAGCGGGATACGAGCAGTACTTC.

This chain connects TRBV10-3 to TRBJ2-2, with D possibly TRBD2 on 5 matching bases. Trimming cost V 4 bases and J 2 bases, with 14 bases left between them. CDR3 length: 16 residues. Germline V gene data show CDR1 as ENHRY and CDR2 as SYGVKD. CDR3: CAISVAPLENTGELFF. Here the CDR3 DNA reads TGTGCCATCAGTGTAGCGCCTCTAGAAAACACCGGGGAGCTGTTTTTT.

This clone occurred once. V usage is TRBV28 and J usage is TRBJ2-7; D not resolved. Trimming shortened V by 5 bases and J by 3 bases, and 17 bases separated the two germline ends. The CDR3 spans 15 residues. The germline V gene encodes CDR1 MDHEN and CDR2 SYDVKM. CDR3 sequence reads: CASSTSGVWIYEQYF. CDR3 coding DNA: TGTGCCAGCAGTACCTCAGGCGTCTGGATCTACGAGCAGTACTTC.

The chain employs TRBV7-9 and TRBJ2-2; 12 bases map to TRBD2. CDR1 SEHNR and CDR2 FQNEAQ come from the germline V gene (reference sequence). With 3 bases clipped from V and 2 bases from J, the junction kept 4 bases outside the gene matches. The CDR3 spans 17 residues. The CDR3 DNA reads TGTGCCAGCAGCTTGGTTGGACTAGCGGGAAACACCGGGGAGCTGTTTTTT. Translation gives CASSLVGLAGNTGELFF.

The CDR3 sequence: CASRGQGRNEQYF. The CDR3, as DNA: TGTGCCAGCAGAGGACAGGGCAGGAACGAGCAGTACTTC. V gene TRBV11-2 combines with J gene TRBJ2-7, with 8 positions matching TRBD1. Germline values: CDR1 SGHAT, CDR2 FQNNGV. The CDR3 extends over 13 amino acids. V was pared by 6 bases and J by 5 bases, with 6 bases of the junction left unmatched.

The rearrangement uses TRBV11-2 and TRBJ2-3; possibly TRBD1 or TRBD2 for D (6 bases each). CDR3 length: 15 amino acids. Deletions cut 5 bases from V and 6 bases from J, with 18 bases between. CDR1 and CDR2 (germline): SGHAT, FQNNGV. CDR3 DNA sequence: TGTGCCAGCAGCACGGTGGGGGGCGCTTCGGATACGCAGTATTTT. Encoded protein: CASSTVGGASDTQYF.

This CDR3 reads CASSRDRGETQYF. For the CDR3, the DNA is TGTGCCAGCAGCCGGGACAGGGGAGAGACCCAGTACTTC. The V gene is TRBV11-2, the J gene TRBJ2-7, with 10 bases matching TRBD1. With the DNA end fitting TRBJ2-5 better, the J assignment may be wrong. Germline CDR1 SGHAT, CDR2 FQNNGV. The CDR3 loop spans 13 amino acids.

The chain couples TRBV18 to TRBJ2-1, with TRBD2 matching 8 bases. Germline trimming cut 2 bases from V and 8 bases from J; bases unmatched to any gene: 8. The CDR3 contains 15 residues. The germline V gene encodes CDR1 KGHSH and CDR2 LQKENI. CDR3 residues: CASSPTSGSFHEQFF. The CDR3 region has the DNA TGTGCCAGCTCACCAACCAGCGGGAGTTTCCATGAGCAGTTCTTC.

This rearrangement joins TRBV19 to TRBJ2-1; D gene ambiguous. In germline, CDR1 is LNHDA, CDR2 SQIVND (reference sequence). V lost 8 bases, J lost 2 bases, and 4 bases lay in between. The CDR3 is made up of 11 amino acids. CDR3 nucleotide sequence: TGTGCCAGTGGGCCCTACAATGAGCAGTTCTTC. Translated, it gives CASGPYNEQFF.

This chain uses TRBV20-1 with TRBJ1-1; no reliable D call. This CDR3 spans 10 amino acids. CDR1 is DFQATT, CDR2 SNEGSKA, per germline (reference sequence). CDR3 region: CRSANTEAFF. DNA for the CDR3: TGCAGATCAGCGAACACTGAAGCTTTCTTT.